The rows below give T cell receptor beta chains drawn from one sample of a study of control samples from healthy donors and cancer patients. The assay was immunoSEQ multiplex PCR, and TCRdb's table has in-frame clones only and misses some. The sample yields fewer than 65,000 clones, around 80% seen once. Sequencing input: blood. The receptors stem from a man between 65 and 79 years old in good health. Each CDR3 is given with its conserved first and last residue. D genes are given only for firm matches. Size is stated for part of the rows, as once, few or many counts, or as a class when the clone is expanded.

V gene: TRBV18; D gene: .; clone size: .; J gene: TRBJ2-2; CDR3 protein: CASSPPGHDTGELFF; CDR3 DNA: TGTGCCAGCTCACCGCCCGGACACGACACCGGGGAGCTGTTTTTT
V gene: TRBV10-1; D gene: .; clone size: .; J gene: TRBJ2-7; CDR3 protein: CASSESRSGGYEQYF; CDR3 DNA: TGCGCCAGCAGTGAGTCGCGATCCGGGGGCTACGAGCAGTACTTC
V gene: TRBV9; D gene: .; clone size: .; J gene: TRBJ2-7; CDR3 protein: CASSPWRGGEQYF; CDR3 DNA: TGTGCCAGCAGCCCCTGGAGGGGGGGTGAGCAGTACTTC
V gene: TRBV11-3; D gene: TRBD2; clone size: .; J gene: TRBJ2-1; CDR3 protein: CASSTIGLAGNEQFF; CDR3 DNA: TGTGCCAGCAGTACGATTGGACTAGCGGGGAATGAGCAGTTCTTC
V gene: TRBV28; D gene: .; clone size: .; J gene: TRBJ2-7; CDR3 protein: CASSPSGLRNEQYF; CDR3 DNA: TGTGCCAGCAGCCCTTCGGGACTGAGGAACGAGCAGTACTTC
V gene: TRBV19; D gene: .; clone size: .; J gene: TRBJ2-2; CDR3 protein: CASSIDLAGELFF; CDR3 DNA: TGTGCCAGTAGTATAGATCTAGCCGGGGAGCTGTTTTTT
V gene: TRBV28; D gene: .; clone size: .; J gene: TRBJ1-1; CDR3 protein: CASSLLGQHRKNTEAFF; CDR3 DNA: TGTGCCAGCAGTTTACTTGGACAGCATAGAAAAAACACTGAAGCTTTCTTT
V gene: TRBV29-1; D gene: .; clone size: .; J gene: TRBJ2-3; CDR3 protein: CSVDSGGTDTQYF; CDR3 DNA: TGCAGCGTTGACTCCGGGGGCACAGATACGCAGTATTTT
V gene: TRBV5-1; D gene: TRBD2; clone size: few; J gene: TRBJ2-3; CDR3 protein: CASSYGGMTSGSDTQYF; CDR3 DNA: TGCGCCAGCAGCTACGGAGGAATGACTAGCGGGTCGGATACGCAGTATTTT
V gene: TRBV6-5; D gene: TRBD1; clone size: .; J gene: TRBJ2-1; CDR3 protein: CASSYSGTGNEQFF; CDR3 DNA: TGTGCCAGCAGTTACTCCGGGACAGGTAATGAGCAGTTCTTC
V gene: TRBV19; D gene: .; clone size: once; J gene: TRBJ1-5; CDR3 protein: CASSIIQAGNNQPQHF; CDR3 DNA: TGTGCCAGTAGTATAATCCAGGCAGGGAATAATCAGCCCCAGCATTTT
V gene: TRBV7-9; D gene: .; clone size: .; J gene: TRBJ1-3; CDR3 protein: CASSLGYRVSGNTIYF; CDR3 DNA: TGTGCCAGCAGCTTGGGGTACAGGGTTTCTGGAAACACCATATATTTT
V gene: TRBV12-3/TRBV12-4; D gene: .; clone size: once; J gene: TRBJ2-7; CDR3 protein: CASSLGSGYEQYF; CDR3 DNA: TGTGCCAGCAGTTTAGGATCGGGATACGAGCAGTACTTC
V gene: TRBV3-1/TRBV3-2; D gene: TRBD2; clone size: .; J gene: TRBJ2-4; CDR3 protein: CASSLRLAAGQYF; CDR3 DNA: TGTGCCAGCAGCCTAAGACTAGCCGCTGGTCAGTACTTC
V gene: TRBV6-2/TRBV6-3; D gene: .; clone size: .; J gene: TRBJ1-1; CDR3 protein: CASSYSAGMNTEAFF; CDR3 DNA: TGTGCCAGCAGTTACTCGGCAGGGATGAACACTGAAGCTTTCTTT
V gene: TRBV4-2; D gene: .; clone size: .; J gene: TRBJ2-2; CDR3 protein: CASSQVGGGEGYTGELFF; CDR3 DNA: TGTGCCAGCAGCCAAGTAGGAGGGGGCGAAGGTTACACCGGGGAGCTGTTTTTT
V gene: TRBV19; D gene: .; clone size: .; J gene: TRBJ1-2; CDR3 protein: CASRTDGAYGYTF; CDR3 DNA: TGTGCCAGTAGAACAGACGGTGCCTATGGCTACACCTTC
V gene: TRBV18; D gene: .; clone size: .; J gene: TRBJ1-5; CDR3 protein: CASSQGSFSNQPQHF; CDR3 DNA: TGTGCCAGCTCACAGGGGTCCTTTAGCAATCAGCCCCAGCATTTT
V gene: TRBV3-1/TRBV3-2; D gene: .; clone size: .; J gene: TRBJ2-1; CDR3 protein: CASSLRSTPEQFF; CDR3 DNA: TGTGCCAGCAGCCTTCGGAGTACCCCTGAGCAGTTCTTC
V gene: TRBV19; D gene: TRBD2; clone size: .; J gene: TRBJ2-3; CDR3 protein: CASSSQLAGSTDTQYF; CDR3 DNA: TGTGCCAGTAGTTCGCAACTAGCGGGCAGCACAGATACGCAGTATTTT
V gene: TRBV28; D gene: .; clone size: .; J gene: TRBJ2-7; CDR3 protein: CASSFWGSTYEQYF; CDR3 DNA: TGTGCCAGCAGTTTTTGGGGGTCTACCTACGAGCAGTACTTC
V gene: TRBV30; D gene: .; clone size: medium-sized; J gene: TRBJ1-6; CDR3 protein: CAWKGLFNSPLHF; CDR3 DNA: TGTGCCTGGAAAGGCCTTTTTAATTCACCCCTCCACTTT
V gene: TRBV28; D gene: .; clone size: once; J gene: TRBJ2-3; CDR3 protein: CASSFLAGTDTQYF; CDR3 DNA: TGTGCCAGCAGTTTCTTAGCGGGCACAGATACGCAGTATTTT
V gene: TRBV24-1; D gene: .; clone size: once; J gene: TRBJ2-2; CDR3 protein: CATSDRLNTGELFF; CDR3 DNA: TGTGCCACCAGTGATAGGCTGAACACCGGGGAGCTGTTTTTT
V gene: TRBV5-1; D gene: .; clone size: .; J gene: TRBJ1-1; CDR3 protein: CASSPTTGLNTEAFF; CDR3 DNA: TGCGCCAGCAGCCCGACGACAGGCTTGAACACTGAAGCTTTCTTT
V gene: TRBV3-1/TRBV3-2; D gene: TRBD1; clone size: .; J gene: TRBJ1-3; CDR3 protein: CASSERGQGNTIYF; CDR3 DNA: TGTGCCAGCAGCGAAAGGGGACAGGGAAACACCATATATTTT
V gene: TRBV6-2/TRBV6-3; D gene: .; clone size: .; J gene: TRBJ1-2; CDR3 protein: CASSYSLRDGPYGYTF; CDR3 DNA: TGTGCCAGCAGTTACTCGTTGCGGGACGGGCCATATGGCTACACCTTC
V gene: TRBV7-7; D gene: .; clone size: .; J gene: TRBJ2-3; CDR3 protein: CASSLALDGATQYF; CDR3 DNA: TGTGCTAGCAGCTTAGCCCTAGACGGAGCGACGCAGTATTTT
V gene: TRBV3-1/TRBV3-2; D gene: .; clone size: .; J gene: TRBJ2-7; CDR3 protein: CASSQNGQSYEQYF; CDR3 DNA: TGTGCCAGCAGCCAAAATGGACAGTCCTACGAGCAGTACTTC
V gene: TRBV6-6; D gene: .; clone size: .; J gene: TRBJ1-4; CDR3 protein: CASSYGRGAGEKLFF; CDR3 DNA: TGTGCCAGCAGTTACGGACGGGGGGCGGGAGAAAAACTGTTTTTT
V gene: TRBV6-6; D gene: .; clone size: .; J gene: TRBJ2-7; CDR3 protein: CASRGLTYSYEQYF; CDR3 DNA: TGTGCCAGCAGAGGACTAACCTACTCCTACGAGCAGTACTTC
V gene: TRBV27; D gene: .; clone size: .; J gene: TRBJ2-5; CDR3 protein: CASSLSVQETQYF; CDR3 DNA: TGTGCCAGCAGTTTATCGGTCCAAGAGACCCAGTACTTC
V gene: TRBV13; D gene: TRBD2; clone size: .; J gene: TRBJ2-3; CDR3 protein: CASSSGGSFTDTQYF; CDR3 DNA: TGTGCCAGCAGCTCCGGGGGGTCCTTCACAGATACGCAGTATTTT
V gene: TRBV9; D gene: .; clone size: once; J gene: TRBJ2-5; CDR3 protein: CASSAPQETQYF; CDR3 DNA: TGTGCCAGCAGCGCTCCTCAAGAGACCCAGTACTTC
V gene: TRBV15; D gene: .; clone size: .; J gene: TRBJ2-1; CDR3 protein: CATSRGGVVNEQFF; CDR3 DNA: TGTGCCACCAGCAGGGGCGGGGTTGTTAATGAGCAGTTCTTC
V gene: TRBV15; D gene: TRBD1; clone size: .; J gene: TRBJ1-5; CDR3 protein: CATSLPGQGAFGNQPQHF; CDR3 DNA: TGTGCCACCAGCCTGCCGGGACAGGGGGCTTTTGGCAATCAGCCCCAGCATTTT
V gene: TRBV3-1/TRBV3-2; D gene: TRBD1; clone size: .; J gene: TRBJ1-3; CDR3 protein: CASRDRGSNTIYF; CDR3 DNA: TGTGCCAGCAGGGACAGGGGGTCGAACACCATATATTTT
V gene: TRBV25-1; D gene: TRBD2; clone size: .; J gene: TRBJ2-5; CDR3 protein: CASRREGQETQYF; CDR3 DNA: TGTGCCAGCAGGCGGGAGGGCCAAGAGACCCAGTACTTC
V gene: TRBV18; D gene: .; clone size: .; J gene: TRBJ2-3; CDR3 protein: CASSPPLSTDTQYF; CDR3 DNA: TGTGCCAGCTCACCACCCCTGAGCACAGATACGCAGTATTTT
V gene: TRBV28; D gene: .; clone size: few; J gene: TRBJ2-2; CDR3 protein: CATMTLLTDTGELFF; CDR3 DNA: TGTGCCACCATGACACTTCTAACAGACACCGGGGAGCTGTTTTTT
V gene: TRBV6-1; D gene: TRBD2; clone size: once; J gene: TRBJ2-1; CDR3 protein: CASSEALAGGNEQFF; CDR3 DNA: TGTGCCAGCAGTGAGGCACTAGCGGGAGGGAATGAGCAGTTCTTC
V gene: TRBV5-1; D gene: .; clone size: .; J gene: TRBJ1-1; CDR3 protein: CASSLYDRLMNTEAFF; CDR3 DNA: TGCGCCAGCAGCTTGTACGACAGGTTAATGAACACTGAAGCTTTCTTT
V gene: TRBV18; D gene: TRBD2; clone size: .; J gene: TRBJ2-7; CDR3 protein: CASSPWRKAGPYEQYF; CDR3 DNA: TGTGCCAGCTCACCATGGCGAAAAGCGGGGCCCTACGAGCAGTACTTC
V gene: TRBV5-1; D gene: .; clone size: .; J gene: TRBJ1-1; CDR3 protein: CASSLLMNTEAFF; CDR3 DNA: TGCGCCAGCAGCCTACTTATGAACACTGAAGCTTTCTTT
V gene: TRBV19; D gene: .; clone size: once; J gene: TRBJ1-2; CDR3 protein: CASSINGNYGYTF; CDR3 DNA: TGTGCCAGTAGTATAAACGGGAACTATGGCTACACCTTC
V gene: TRBV21-1; D gene: .; clone size: few; J gene: TRBJ1-6; CDR3 protein: CASSKERGPTRSPLHF; CDR3 DNA: TGTGCCAGCAGCAAAGAGAGGGGGCCAACAAGGTCACCCCTCCACTTT
V gene: TRBV7-2; D gene: .; clone size: medium-sized; J gene: TRBJ2-5; CDR3 protein: CASSLSLGETQYF; CDR3 DNA: TGTGCCAGCAGCTTATCCTTAGGAGAGACCCAGTACTTC
V gene: TRBV28; D gene: .; clone size: .; J gene: TRBJ2-7; CDR3 protein: CASRGGGSLYEQYF; CDR3 DNA: TGTGCCAGCAGGGGTGGGGGGTCCCTCTACGAGCAGTACTTC
V gene: TRBV6-5; D gene: .; clone size: .; J gene: TRBJ2-1; CDR3 protein: CASTPGRTPYNEQFF; CDR3 DNA: TGTGCCAGCACCCCGGGACGGACCCCCTACAATGAGCAGTTCTTC
V gene: TRBV5-1; D gene: .; clone size: .; J gene: TRBJ2-1; CDR3 protein: CASSLTGSYNEQFF; CDR3 DNA: TGCGCCAGCAGCTTGACGGGGTCCTACAATGAGCAGTTCTTC
V gene: TRBV5-1; D gene: TRBD1; clone size: .; J gene: TRBJ1-6; CDR3 protein: CASSLLGQGNSPLHF; CDR3 DNA: TGCGCCAGCAGCTTACTGGGACAGGGAAATTCACCCCTCCACTTT
V gene: TRBV27; D gene: .; clone size: once; J gene: TRBJ2-3; CDR3 protein: CASGVSTDTQYF; CDR3 DNA: TGTGCCAGTGGGGTTAGCACAGATACGCAGTATTTT
V gene: TRBV5-4; D gene: TRBD2; clone size: once; J gene: TRBJ2-2; CDR3 protein: CASSRLTAGGRNGGELFF; CDR3 DNA: TGTGCCAGCAGCCGTCTTACAGCGGGGGGGCGGAATGGCGGGGAGCTGTTTTTT
V gene: TRBV4-1; D gene: .; clone size: .; J gene: TRBJ1-1; CDR3 protein: CASSKVSTAMNTEAFF; CDR3 DNA: TGCGCCAGCAGCAAGGTGTCAACAGCGATGAACACTGAAGCTTTCTTT
V gene: TRBV10-3; D gene: .; clone size: .; J gene: TRBJ2-7; CDR3 protein: CATETSGVSSYEQYF; CDR3 DNA: TGTGCCACCGAGACTAGTGGGGTAAGCTCCTACGAGCAGTACTTC